The source of this T cell receptor beta chain is a study of CD8 T cells in ankylosing spondylitis. TCRdb passed the 5' RACE reads through MiXCR, listing each CDR3 protein once. The sample contains around 230,000 distinct CDR3 sequences, roughly 8.6% of which appear only once. CDR3 size: 15 residues. Trimming at V came to 2 bases and at J to 6 bases, leaving 5 bases not matched to a gene. Germline V gene sequence: CDR1 MNHEY, CDR2 SMNVEV (reference sequence). This clonotype came up many times. The sequence was obtained from a male donor with ankylosing spondylitis or in good health (not recorded which). Source material: blood, either unsorted or a sorted T cell fraction (not recorded which). This chain links TRBV27 with TRBJ1-4; 8 bases are a match to TRBD1. Here the CDR3 DNA reads TGTGCCAGCAGTTTACAGGGGGCAAGATATGAAAAACTGTTTTTT. Encoded protein: CASSLQGARYEKLFF.